This T cell receptor beta chain was documented in a study of T cell repertoires in cytomegalovirus infection. Study-level background: CMV infection plus the matching HLA type was flagged by public TCR beta signatures. Whole-study results and caveats: The ex vivo response showed dominance by HLA-C-restricted CMV-specific TCR beta clonotypes.

Using its own MiXCR run on the reads, TCRdb lists one record per CDR3 protein. This repertoire shows about 70,000 distinct CDR3 sequences, roughly 20% found once; its top ten account for about 63%. The CDR3 length is 14 residues. Germline CDR1 MNHEY, CDR2 SMNVEV (reference sequence). The V gene end was trimmed by 5 bases and the J gene end by 9 bases; junction bases not matched to a gene: 6. This clonotype was detected only a few times. Its target is unknown. The chain couples TRBV27 to TRBJ1-6; 8 positions agree with TRBD1. The receptor comes from a human donor in good health (CMV status not recorded). Some clones in this sample may be carry-over from other donors' samples. This sample comprised CD8+ T cells from cultured PBMCs, obtained from culture after CMV antigen stimulation. CDR3 sequence (DNA): TGTGCCAGCAGTCCGGGACAGGTCTCTTCACCCCTCCACTTT. Translation: CASSPGQVSSPLHF.